The rows below give T cell receptor beta chains drawn from one sample of a study of T cells in Graves' hyperthyroidism and ophthalmopathy. TCRdb reprocessed the multiplex PCR reads via MiXCR and lists one record per CDR3 protein. The table includes 750,000 to 950,000 distinct CDR3 sequences, over 35% detected once. The sample comprised blood. All receptors come from a man younger than 30 with Graves' hyperthyroidism. Each CDR3 is given without its conserved first and last residue.

CDR3aa: SATEGKTEAF
v_gene: TRBV29-1
j_gene: TRBJ1-1

CDR3aa: ASSLRPTNTGELF
v_gene: TRBV5-1
j_gene: TRBJ2-2

CDR3aa: ASSLGSRLSGELF
v_gene: TRBV7-2
j_gene: TRBJ2-2

CDR3aa: ASSQVRSYNSPLH
v_gene: TRBV25-1
j_gene: TRBJ1-6

CDR3aa: ATSRTDGPVEKLF
v_gene: TRBV15
j_gene: TRBJ1-4

CDR3aa: SVEVYAYSNQPQH
v_gene: TRBV29-1
j_gene: TRBJ1-5

CDR3aa: ASSQDWRTEAF
v_gene: TRBV4-1
j_gene: TRBJ1-1

CDR3aa: ASSAVLSNQPQH
v_gene: TRBV10-2
j_gene: TRBJ1-5

CDR3aa: ASSQERQALYGYT
v_gene: TRBV4-1
j_gene: TRBJ1-2

CDR3aa: ASSYSPSSDTGELF
v_gene: TRBV7-2
j_gene: TRBJ2-2

CDR3aa: ASSLGGTVNTGELF
v_gene: TRBV7-2
j_gene: TRBJ2-2

CDR3aa: SAASATGRGPNQPQH
v_gene: TRBV20-1
j_gene: TRBJ1-5

CDR3aa: ASSVYRGTEAF
v_gene: TRBV11-2
j_gene: TRBJ1-1

CDR3aa: SVEDGLIPTGELF
v_gene: TRBV29-1
j_gene: TRBJ2-2

CDR3aa: ANSQGPNTEAF
v_gene: TRBV6-6
j_gene: TRBJ1-1

CDR3aa: ASSETGSEAF
v_gene: TRBV2
j_gene: TRBJ1-1

CDR3aa: ASSIGTIPNDEQY
v_gene: TRBV19
j_gene: TRBJ2-7

CDR3aa: ASSLGTLAGPSEQY
v_gene: TRBV5-1
j_gene: TRBJ2-7

CDR3aa: SARGTGGNTEAF
v_gene: TRBV20-1
j_gene: TRBJ1-1

CDR3aa: ASSLGTVGYT
v_gene: TRBV13
j_gene: TRBJ1-2

CDR3aa: ATRARLNTEAF
v_gene: TRBV2
j_gene: TRBJ1-1

CDR3aa: ASSFPGQSNTGELF
v_gene: TRBV7-3
j_gene: TRBJ2-2

CDR3aa: ASRISGDGPRETQY
v_gene: TRBV19
j_gene: TRBJ2-5

CDR3aa: ASSQDQGRRTEAF
v_gene: TRBV4-3
j_gene: TRBJ1-1

CDR3aa: ASSQGGEMVTEAF
v_gene: TRBV25-1
j_gene: TRBJ1-1

CDR3aa: ASSLHTGTEAF
v_gene: TRBV5-5
j_gene: TRBJ1-1

CDR3aa: ASSMSGRTNTEAF
v_gene: TRBV19
j_gene: TRBJ1-1

CDR3aa: SARTGTGGEEQY
v_gene: TRBV20-1
j_gene: TRBJ2-7

CDR3aa: ASSDFRTRTH
v_gene: TRBV2
j_gene: TRBJ2-7

CDR3aa: SVIQGDTEAF
v_gene: TRBV20-1
j_gene: TRBJ1-1

CDR3aa: ASSLFGAEKETQY
v_gene: TRBV7-9
j_gene: TRBJ2-5

CDR3aa: ASSEWTGGRALF
v_gene: TRBV6-6
j_gene: TRBJ1-4

CDR3aa: SVERNTEAF
v_gene: TRBV29-1
j_gene: TRBJ1-1

CDR3aa: ASSVTPAQYEQY
v_gene: TRBV9
j_gene: TRBJ2-7

CDR3aa: ASSEYPNSPLH
v_gene: TRBV25-1
j_gene: TRBJ1-6

CDR3aa: AISEYRDRPSPGYT
v_gene: TRBV10-3
j_gene: TRBJ1-2

CDR3aa: ASSERTSGRVETQY
v_gene: TRBV2
j_gene: TRBJ2-5

CDR3aa: ASSEIRLSDPEAF
v_gene: TRBV25-1
j_gene: TRBJ1-1

CDR3aa: ASSANPGADGYT
v_gene: TRBV7-2
j_gene: TRBJ1-2

CDR3aa: SARETSAYEQY
v_gene: TRBV20-1
j_gene: TRBJ2-7

CDR3aa: ASSLADSKGGREQY
v_gene: TRBV7-2
j_gene: TRBJ2-7

CDR3aa: ASSPIRDSITGELF
v_gene: TRBV2
j_gene: TRBJ2-2

CDR3aa: ASSVGRDEKLF
v_gene: TRBV9
j_gene: TRBJ1-4

CDR3aa: ASSATGAPLGVF
v_gene: TRBV7-9
j_gene: TRBJ1-4

CDR3aa: ASIDGLAGEETQY
v_gene: TRBV12-3/TRBV12-4
j_gene: TRBJ2-5

CDR3aa: ASSLDQLYGYT
v_gene: TRBV7-2
j_gene: TRBJ1-2

CDR3aa: ASSYPWENQPQH
v_gene: TRBV6-5
j_gene: TRBJ1-5

CDR3aa: ASSFLSGGVETQY
v_gene: TRBV25-1
j_gene: TRBJ2-5

CDR3aa: ASQGEARGSPLH
v_gene: TRBV12-3/TRBV12-4
j_gene: TRBJ1-6

CDR3aa: ASSWSPEETQY
v_gene: TRBV9
j_gene: TRBJ2-5

CDR3aa: ASSFFENPRGRETQY
v_gene: TRBV7-6
j_gene: TRBJ2-5

CDR3aa: ASSTESTGNTIY
v_gene: TRBV6-5
j_gene: TRBJ1-3

CDR3aa: ASSLAVQGAYGYT
v_gene: TRBV5-1
j_gene: TRBJ1-2

CDR3aa: ASSLEPRGGTGNTIY
v_gene: TRBV5-1
j_gene: TRBJ1-3

CDR3aa: ATSRGDRGNYGYT
v_gene: TRBV15
j_gene: TRBJ1-2